This passage covers 21 T cell receptor beta chains from one sample sequenced in a study of blood T cells in healthy people across ages. Primers used in a second PCR of about 6 to 11 cycles were a sample-barcoded 5' primer and a J-beta primer mix. TCRdb re-called the 5' RACE reads with MiXCR, one entry per CDR3 protein. The sample has over 1,500,000 distinct CDR3 sequences; roughly 43% are singletons. Material for sequencing was blood. The receptors were gathered from a human donor in good health.

The chain links TRBV6-5 to TRBJ2-3, with 13 bases lining up with TRBD2. CDR1 is MNHEY and CDR2 is SVGAGI in the germline V gene. J lost 0 bases, V lost 2 bases, and 14 bases had no gene match. The CDR3 spans 21 residues. The CDR3 protein is CASSYTVLAGGEGFSTDTQYF. The CDR3 DNA reads TGTGCCAGCAGTTACACAGTACTAGCGGGGGGGGAGGGTTTTAGCACAGATACGCAGTATTTT.

The rearrangement links TRBV30 to TRBJ2-7; D is undetermined. Germline V gene lookup returns CDR1 GTSNPN and CDR2 SVGIG (reference sequence). Between the trimmed V and J ends, which lost 1 base and 3 bases, there was a span of 10 bases. The CDR3 contains 13 residues. The CDR3 here is CAWSAFILYEQYF. In DNA, the CDR3 is TGTGCCTGGAGTGCGTTTATACTCTACGAGCAGTACTTC.

This clonotype was detected a few times. The chain uses TRBV6-5 and TRBJ2-1; D gene unclear. V dropped 5 bases and J dropped 0 bases, with 11 bases sitting between them. CDR3 size: 15 residues. Germline CDR1 MNHEY, CDR2 SVGAGI. CDR3 residues: CASSRIPSSYNEQFF. CDR3 nucleotide sequence: TGTGCCAGCAGTCGGATCCCAAGCTCCTACAATGAGCAGTTCTTC.

This clonotype was counted between two and nine times. V is TRBV4-2 and J is TRBJ2-5; D possibly corresponds to TRBD1 (5 bases). CDR3 length: 14 amino acids. V was shortened by 4 bases and J by 2 bases, with 11 bases between the two germline ends. Germline CDR1 reads LGHNA; CDR2 reads YNFKEQ. CDR3 sequence reads: CASSLSNRQETQYF. The CDR3 nucleotides read TGTGCCAGCAGCCTGTCGAACAGGCAAGAGACCCAGTACTTC.

The table lists this clonotype with a few counts. The chain employs TRBV7-2 and TRBJ2-5; D gene uncertain. CDR1 and CDR2 from the germline V gene are SGHTA and FQGNSA. This CDR3 has 14 amino acids. V lost 1 base and J lost 4, with 10 bases in between. The CDR3 DNA reads TGTGCCAGCAGCTTAGTGAACGCCCGAGAGACCCAGTACTTC. Its protein is CASSLVNARETQYF. Using reference TRBV7-2 and TRBJ2-5 for the parts outside the CDR3, the full variable domain is GAGVSQSPSNKVTEKGKDVELRCDPISGHTALYWYRQSLGQGLEFLIYFQGNSAPDKSGLPSDRFSAERTGGSVSTLTIQRTQQEDSAVYLCASSLVNARETQYFGPGTRLLVL.

The chain joins TRBV2 to TRBJ2-2; D call uncertain. The germline V gene has CDR1 SNHLY and CDR2 FYNNEI. Trimming removed 4 bases from V and 6 bases from J, with 12 bases in between. There are 14 residues in the CDR3. In nucleotides, the CDR3 is TGTGCCAGCAGTGTTCGCTTAACTCCCGGGGAGCTGTTTTTT. Translating it yields CASSVRLTPGELFF.

This chain joins TRBV28 and TRBJ1-2, with D tentatively TRBD1 (5 bases). The V end was cut by 3 bases, the J end by 4 bases, with 12 bases between. CDR3 length: 14 amino acids. Germline V gives CDR1 MDHEN, CDR2 SYDVKM. CDR3 nucleotide sequence: TGTGCCAGCAGTTTTCCGGGGGGAGGCTATGGCTACACCTTC. Residues: CASSFPGGGYGYTF.

The chain recombines TRBV4-2 with TRBJ1-2; 8 nucleotides line up with TRBD1. With V trimmed by 0 bases and J by 5 bases, 8 bases remained unmatched. The CDR3 covers 16 residues. The germline gives CDR1 LGHNA, CDR2 YNFKEQ. CDR3 loop: CASSQDQGALAYGYTF. In nucleotides, the CDR3 is TGTGCCAGCAGCCAAGACCAGGGGGCACTAGCATATGGCTACACCTTC.

This clonotype was counted between two and nine times. The rearrangement joins TRBV6-5 to TRBJ1-2, with 9 bases identical to TRBD1. The CDR3 has 16 residues. The V segment lost 5 bases and the J segment 7 bases; nucleotides outside the gene matches: 14. Germline assignment: CDR1 MNHEY and CDR2 SVGAGI. CDR3 coding DNA: TGTGCCAGCAGTAAGAAACTACAGGGGGCGACTGGTGGCTACACCTTC. Translated: CASSKKLQGATGGYTF.

Ten or more counts support this clonotype. This chain connects TRBV6-2 or TRBV6-3 to TRBJ2-4; D unclear. Deletions cut 5 bases from V and 6 bases from J, with 5 bases between. The CDR3 runs 11 residues. CDR1 and CDR2 (germline): MNHEY, SVGEGT. The CDR3 DNA reads as TGTGCCAGCAGTCGAGGAAACATTCAGTACTTC. Protein product: CASSRGNIQYF.

This rearrangement joins TRBV5-1 to TRBJ2-2; possibly TRBD2 for D (6 bases). The CDR3 contains 14 residues. Germline V gene sequence: CDR1 SGHRS, CDR2 YFSETQ. V was cut by 3 bases and J by 4 bases, with 10 bases left in between. CDR3 sequence: CASSSVGGTGELFF. The CDR3 region has the DNA TGCGCCAGCAGCTCTGTCGGGGGCACCGGGGAGCTGTTTTTT.

The gene calls are TRBV7-6 and TRBJ1-3, with D unresolved. This CDR3 has 16 amino acids. CDR1 SGHVS and CDR2 FNYEAQ come from the germline V gene. Trimming pared 0 bases from V and 0 bases from J, leaving 9 bases between. CDR3 DNA: TGTGCCAGCAGCTTAGCGCGGCCGAACTCTGGAAACACCATATATTTT. Its protein is CASSLARPNSGNTIYF.

This clonotype has just one count. The chain links TRBV18 to TRBJ2-7, with TRBD2 identical over 9 bases. CDR3 size: 17 residues. Germline V gene lookup returns CDR1 KGHSH and CDR2 LQKENI. V shed 3 bases, J shed 5 bases, and the junction held 14 bases outside the gene matches. The CDR3 loop is CASSPRGGRGLLDEQYF. The CDR3 nucleotides read TGTGCCAGCTCACCGCGAGGCGGGAGGGGGCTCTTGGACGAGCAGTACTTC.

This clonotype was counted a single time. The J gene is TRBJ2-3, the V gene TRBV4-2; TRBD2 matches at 8 bases. With V trimmed by 4 bases and J by 4 bases, 16 bases remained unmatched. Germline loops: CDR1 LGHNA, CDR2 YNFKEQ. The CDR3 contains 18 residues. The DNA of the CDR3 is TGTGCCAGCAGCCTAGTATCAGGTAGCGGGGCGTCGTCAGATACGCAGTATTTT. Its protein product is CASSLVSGSGASSDTQYF.

The chain combines TRBV7-6 with TRBJ1-2, with D maybe TRBD1 (5 bases). Trimming shortened V by 5 bases and J by 0 bases, and 16 bases separated the two germline ends. Germline V lookup: CDR1 SGHVS, CDR2 FNYEAQ. This CDR3 is built from 16 residues. CDR3: CASSDAAGLANYGYTF. In nucleotides, the CDR3 is TGTGCCAGCAGCGACGCGGCAGGGTTAGCTAACTATGGCTACACCTTC.

This clonotype was seen ten or more times. V and J are TRBV20-1 and TRBJ2-3; maybe TRBD2 (5 bases). Germline V gene data show CDR1 as DFQATT and CDR2 as SNEGSKA (reference sequence). The CDR3 runs to 14 residues. V gave up 5 bases and J gave up 3 bases, with 15 bases separating them. The CDR3 reads CSAHPVEATDTQYF. Here the CDR3 DNA reads TGCAGTGCTCACCCGGTGGAGGCAACAGATACGCAGTATTTT.

This sequence joins TRBV7-9 and TRBJ1-4; D perhaps matches TRBD1 (5 bases). Germline CDR1 SEHNR, CDR2 FQNEAQ (reference sequence). V lost 5 bases to trimming and J lost 3 bases, with 13 bases between them. This CDR3 region has 15 residues. CDR3 sequence (DNA): TGTGCCAGCAGCCCGCCGGGACTCCCTAATGAAAAACTGTTTTTT. It translates to CASSPPGLPNEKLFF.

The CDR3 spells CSVDRNRGMNTEAFF. As DNA, the CDR3 is TGCAGCGTTGATCGGAACAGAGGTATGAACACTGAAGCTTTCTTT. V usage is TRBV29-1 and J usage is TRBJ1-1; D is unclear. This CDR3 is built from 15 residues. V gave up 3 bases and J gave up 0 bases, with 14 bases separating them. The germline V gene has CDR1 SQVTM and CDR2 ANQGSEA.

V usage is TRBV4-1 and J usage is TRBJ1-1; D unclear. CDR1 and CDR2 from the germline V gene are MGHRA and YSYEKL. CDR3 size: 14 residues. Deletions cut 3 bases from V and 4 bases from J, with 12 bases between. Written as DNA, the CDR3 is TGCGCCAGCAGCCAGGTTCTGGACCTCACTGAAGCTTTCTTT. As protein: CASSQVLDLTEAFF.

The V gene is TRBV7-6, the J gene TRBJ1-2; the D is unclear. CDR3 size: 18 residues. Germline assignment: CDR1 SGHVS and CDR2 FNYEAQ. V shed 0 bases and J shed 1 base, with 18 bases lying between them. CDR3 bases: TGTGCCAGCAGCTTAGCATCCCGCGACGACATTCTTAACTATGGCTACACCTTC. Translated: CASSLASRDDILNYGYTF. The full variable domain, with the rest looked up from reference TRBV7-6 and TRBJ1-2, is GAGVSQSPRYKVTKRGQDVALRCDPISGHVSLYWYRQALGQGPEFLTYFNYEAQQDKSGLPNDRFSAERPEGSISTLTIQRTEQRDSAMYRCASSLASRDDILNYGYTFGSGTRLTVV.

This clonotype was counted between two and nine times. V gene TRBV6-2 or TRBV6-3 combines with J gene TRBJ2-1, with unresolved D. The CDR3 extends over 13 amino acids. The germline V gene encodes CDR1 MNHEY and CDR2 SVGEGT. Between the trimmed V and J ends, which lost 4 bases and 5 bases, there was a span of 9 bases. The CDR3 nucleotides read TGTGCCAGCAGTTTAAGAGATCACAATGAGCAGTTCTTC. Translating gives CASSLRDHNEQFF.